The rows below give T cell receptor beta chains drawn from one sample of a study of Graves' ophthalmopathy and Graves' hyperthyroidism. One entry per CDR3 protein results from TCRdb running MiXCR on the multiplex PCR reads. The data hold over a million distinct CDR3 sequences, with about two fifths observed a single time. Sequencing was performed on peripheral blood or thyroid tissue (not recorded which). Receptors originate from an adult man with Graves' hyperthyroidism. The CDR3 runs from the conserved cysteine through the conserved F or W. Fields, in order: D gene, clone size, V gene, J gene, CDR3 protein, CDR3 DNA. D genes are given only for firm matches. Clone size is stated in some rows and not others, as once, few, many or a class when expanded.

D: -; size: many; V: TRBV7-2; J: TRBJ2-7; CDR3: CASSSSGGTKQYF; DNA: TGTGCCAGCAGCTCTTCAGGGGGGACGAAGCAGTACTTC
D: -; size: many; V: TRBV9; J: TRBJ1-1; CDR3: CASSDEGRGTEAFF; DNA: TGTGCCAGCAGCGACGAGGGAAGGGGCACTGAAGCTTTCTTT
D: -; size: many; V: TRBV4-3; J: TRBJ2-5; CDR3: CASSQEIGQETQYF; DNA: TGCGCCAGCAGCCAAGAAATAGGCCAAGAGACCCAGTACTTC
D: -; size: few; V: TRBV4-1; J: TRBJ1-6; CDR3: CASSQIRGESSPLHF; DNA: TGCGCCAGCAGCCAAATCAGGGGCGAAAGTTCACCCCTCCACTTT
D: -; size: few; V: TRBV7-9; J: TRBJ1-3; CDR3: CASKIGTTGNTIYF; DNA: TGTGCCAGCAAGATAGGAACGACTGGAAACACCATATATTTT
D: -; size: -; V: TRBV7-6; J: TRBJ2-7; CDR3: CASSLRSPLSSSYEQYF; DNA: TGTGCCAGCAGCTTAAGGTCTCCACTCTCGAGCTCCTACGAGCAGTACTTC
D: -; size: many; V: TRBV24-1; J: TRBJ2-7; CDR3: CATSDFRTGTYEQYF; DNA: TGTGCCACCAGTGATTTTAGGACTGGAACCTACGAGCAGTACTTC
D: -; size: -; V: TRBV6-2/TRBV6-3; J: TRBJ1-1; CDR3: CASRPNRVNTEAFF; DNA: TGTGCCAGCAGACCTAACAGGGTGAACACTGAAGCTTTCTTT
D: -; size: many; V: TRBV7-6; J: TRBJ1-2; CDR3: CASSHLDSGYTF; DNA: TGTGCCAGCAGCCATTTGGACAGTGGCTACACCTTC
D: -; size: -; V: TRBV20-1; J: TRBJ1-1; CDR3: CSASGRRVRNNEAFF; DNA: TGCAGTGCTAGTGGTCGGAGGGTACGGAACAATGAAGCTTTCTTT